The TCR beta chain under discussion was sequenced for a study of blood T cell repertoires in COVID-19 (dated by TCRdb to 2019 to 2021). A note on the overall study: Collaborator samples came from the United States, Italy and Spain and covered acute and convalescent phases of COVID-19. The prospective study material was composed of cDNA or gDNA derived from T cells, B-cell-depleted T cells, or PBMCs. The dataset comprised deeply sampled blood TCRbeta repertoires from subjects exposed to, actively infected with, or recovered from COVID-19. The repertoires were released in a freely available public database meant as a resource for research on the immune response to SARS-CoV-2. The samples were drawn from the first 160 participants of the ongoing ImmuneRACE study and from about 1,200 subjects provided by 6 global collaborators. The sample metadata nearly always contained a de-identified subject ID, COVID-19 status, age in years and sex. Where available, HLA class I and class II types were obtained from metadata supplied by the sample provider rather than from assay-based typing.

TCRbeta CDR3 regions were amplified from genomic DNA using the immunoSEQ Assay, a bias-controlled multiplex PCR. The published analysis was carried out like this. The number of nucleated cells in each sample was estimated by amplification of reference gene primers within the assay. Sequence reads were collapsed and filtered to measure the absolute abundance of every unique TCRbeta CDR3 rearrangement. For each sample, productive Simpson clonality was calculated by taking the square root of Simpson's diversity index across productive rearrangements. As stored in TCRdb, this immuneACCESS dataset retains in-frame rearrangements with V and J assigned. A fraction of the clones does not appear; measured against another copy, unresolved V genes explain less than half of the discrepancy, and the remainder lacks a known reason. D and trimming come from the DNA, and the V and J calls and clone size come from that table. In this sample the table shows approximately 230,000 clones, about nine tenths of which occur a single time. 2% to 2.5% of the sample is in the top ten clones.

Points on this clone: No cognate antigen has been identified for it. Base qualities are missing; no much larger clone stands one base away.

The germline V gene encodes CDR1 GTSNPN and CDR2 SVGIG (reference sequence). The CDR3 measures 13 amino acids from cysteine to phenylalanine. Of the read, only the CDR3 DNA is kept; its 39 bases are in frame from base 1. Trimming removed 3 bases from V and 7 bases from J; the gene matches leave 5 bases unexplained. Another Seattle source contributed samples from volunteer blood donors who had recovered from COVID-19. The collaborating institutions used their own protocols to collect whole blood in K2EDTA tubes. For TCRbeta analysis, collaborators shipped samples as frozen whole blood, isolated PBMCs, or DNA extracted from either of those sample types. General study outcomes and caveats: The amount of clinical and demographic metadata varied by source and participant and was provided uncurated.

The material sequenced was peripheral blood. The sequence was collected from a man aged 30-40 years who had recovered from COVID-19. The sequence is built from TRBV30 and TRBJ2-2, with 7 junctional bases fitting TRBD2. The DNA is TGTGCCTGGAGGCAAGCGGGGAACGGGGAGCTGTTTTTT. Translated, this gives CAWRQAGNGELFF.